This is a list of T cell receptor beta chains from one sample in a study of cytomegalovirus exposure and HLA in healthy donors. TCRdb's table, derived via immunoSEQ multiplex PCR, lists solely in-frame clones and lacks some. Counted here are approximately 160,000 clones, 75% to 80% occurring once; the ten biggest clones make up roughly 0.69%. The specimen sequenced was PBMCs. These receptors all stem from a male donor in good health and CMV-seronegative. Both conserved end residues are part of each CDR3. The D gene is left open where the match is weak. Rows give clone size only sometimes, using once, few, many, or a class for an expanded clone.

length: 12; V: TRBV30; D: .; size: .; J: TRBJ2-4; CDR3: CACRGAKNIQYF; DNA: TGTGCCTGTAGGGGAGCCAAAAACATTCAGTACTTC
length: 14; V: TRBV10-3; D: TRBD1; size: once; J: TRBJ1-2; CDR3: CAITACDRGGGYTF; DNA: TGTGCCATCACCGCCTGCGACAGGGGTGGCGGCTACACCTTC
length: 15; V: TRBV30; D: .; size: .; J: TRBJ2-5; CDR3: CAWSASGGGSETQYF; DNA: TGTGCCTGGAGTGCGTCAGGAGGAGGGTCTGAGACCCAGTACTTC
length: 18; V: TRBV15; D: TRBD1; size: .; J: TRBJ2-1; CDR3: CATSRLMTGTATYNEQFF; DNA: TGTGCCACCAGCAGATTGATGACCGGGACAGCGACATACAATGAGCAGTTCTTC
length: 14; V: TRBV11-2; D: .; size: once; J: TRBJ1-2; CDR3: CASSGVQGWDGYTF; DNA: TGTGCCAGCAGCGGCGTCCAGGGGTGGGATGGCTACACCTTC
length: 17; V: TRBV13; D: TRBD2; size: .; J: TRBJ2-6; CDR3: CASSFRLAVSGANVLTF; DNA: TGTGCCAGCAGCTTCCGGCTAGCGGTCTCTGGGGCCAACGTCCTGACTTTC
length: 12; V: TRBV7-9; D: .; size: .; J: TRBJ2-7; CDR3: CSSSPSAYEQYF; DNA: TGTTCCAGCAGCCCGAGCGCCTACGAGCAGTACTTC
length: 13; V: TRBV11-3; D: .; size: .; J: TRBJ2-1; CDR3: CASSLYRYNEQFF; DNA: TGTGCCAGCAGCCTCTACCGCTACAATGAGCAGTTCTTC
length: 11; V: TRBV2; D: .; size: .; J: TRBJ1-2; CDR3: CASSTDYGYTF; DNA: TGTGCCAGCAGCACGGACTATGGCTACACCTTC
length: 13; V: TRBV19; D: .; size: .; J: TRBJ2-7; CDR3: CASSMATFYEQYF; DNA: TGTGCCAGTAGTATGGCGACTTTCTACGAGCAGTACTTC
length: 15; V: TRBV7-9; D: .; size: .; J: TRBJ1-4; CDR3: CASSFVGLRDEKLFF; DNA: TGTGCCAGCAGCTTCGTGGGTTTGAGGGATGAAAAACTGTTTTTT
length: 16; V: TRBV13; D: .; size: .; J: TRBJ1-2; CDR3: CASSLLRGGDNYGYTF; DNA: TGTGCCAGCAGCTTACTTCGGGGAGGGGATAACTATGGCTACACCTTC
length: 14; V: TRBV21-1; D: .; size: .; J: TRBJ2-1; CDR3: CASSTGTGHNEQFF; DNA: TGTGCCAGCAGCACCGGGACAGGGCACAATGAGCAGTTCTTC
length: 16; V: TRBV7-9; D: TRBD2; size: .; J: TRBJ2-1; CDR3: CASSSGTSGRIEEQFF; DNA: TGTGCCAGCAGCTCAGGGACTAGCGGGAGGATCGAGGAGCAGTTCTTC
length: 15; V: TRBV5-6; D: TRBD1; size: .; J: TRBJ2-1; CDR3: CASSPGTGRYNEQFF; DNA: TGTGCCAGCAGCCCCGGGACAGGAAGGTACAATGAGCAGTTCTTC
length: 15; V: TRBV11-2; D: .; size: .; J: TRBJ2-1; CDR3: CASSLGHHKDNEQFF; DNA: TGTGCCAGCAGCTTAGGGCACCACAAAGACAATGAGCAGTTCTTC
length: 16; V: TRBV5-4; D: TRBD2; size: .; J: TRBJ2-7; CDR3: CASSLPGAGGGGEQYF; DNA: TGTGCCAGCAGCTTACCCGGTGCGGGAGGGGGGGGCGAGCAGTACTTC
length: 14; V: TRBV7-9; D: .; size: .; J: TRBJ1-4; CDR3: CASSGRGGDEKLFF; DNA: TGTGCCAGCAGCGGCAGGGGAGGGGATGAAAAACTGTTTTTT
length: 18; V: TRBV9; D: .; size: .; J: TRBJ2-6; CDR3: CASSVDRPSSSGANVLTF; DNA: TGTGCCAGCAGCGTCGACAGGCCCTCCAGCTCTGGGGCCAACGTCCTGACTTTC
length: 16; V: TRBV10-3; D: TRBD2; size: .; J: TRBJ2-7; CDR3: CAISEDFSGSGYEQYF; DNA: TGTGCCATCAGTGAGGATTTTAGCGGGAGCGGGTACGAGCAGTACTTC
length: 20; V: TRBV12-5; D: TRBD1; size: .; J: TRBJ2-3; CDR3: CASGLVRTGRPFQGTDTQYF; DNA: TGTGCTAGTGGTTTGGTAAGGACAGGGCGTCCCTTCCAGGGCACAGATACGCAGTATTTT
length: 16; V: TRBV5-6; D: .; size: .; J: TRBJ1-2; CDR3: CASSPPSGDLNYGYTF; DNA: TGTGCCAGCAGCCCCCCCTCGGGAGACCTGAACTATGGCTACACCTTC
length: 13; V: TRBV6-5; D: TRBD2; size: .; J: TRBJ2-1; CDR3: CASSYPGGVEQFF; DNA: TGTGCCAGCAGTTACCCCGGGGGGGTTGAGCAGTTCTTC
length: 16; V: TRBV15; D: TRBD1; size: few; J: TRBJ1-1; CDR3: CATSRDLAGGTAEAFF; DNA: TGTGCCACCAGCAGAGATTTAGCAGGGGGCACCGCTGAAGCTTTCTTT
length: 14; V: TRBV5-4; D: TRBD1; size: .; J: TRBJ2-1; CDR3: CASSLRQGNNEQFF; DNA: TGTGCCAGCAGCTTACGACAGGGAAACAATGAGCAGTTCTTC
length: 17; V: TRBV5-1; D: TRBD1; size: .; J: TRBJ2-7; CDR3: CASSPGLGGQGFSEQYF; DNA: TGCGCCAGCAGCCCGGGACTGGGGGGACAGGGGTTTTCCGAGCAGTACTTC
length: 15; V: TRBV7-2; D: TRBD2; size: .; J: TRBJ2-7; CDR3: CASSIWGLAGYEQYF; DNA: TGTGCCAGCAGCATATGGGGACTAGCGGGGTACGAGCAGTACTTC
length: 15; V: TRBV9; D: .; size: .; J: TRBJ2-3; CDR3: CASSVVGSNTDTQYF; DNA: TGTGCCAGCAGCGTAGTAGGTAGCAACACAGATACGCAGTATTTT
length: 16; V: TRBV28; D: TRBD2; size: .; J: TRBJ2-1; CDR3: CASSFPPSGRSREQFF; DNA: TGTGCCAGCAGTTTTCCCCCTAGCGGGAGGTCCCGTGAGCAGTTCTTC
length: 16; V: TRBV4-1; D: .; size: .; J: TRBJ2-2; CDR3: CASSQGAGMGTGELFF; DNA: TGCGCCAGCAGCCAGGGGGCAGGGATGGGCACCGGGGAGCTGTTTTTT
length: 15; V: TRBV15; D: .; size: .; J: TRBJ1-1; CDR3: CATSKHRQPGAEAFF; DNA: TGTGCCACCAGCAAACACCGACAGCCGGGCGCTGAAGCTTTCTTT
length: 15; V: TRBV7-9; D: TRBD1; size: .; J: TRBJ2-1; CDR3: CASSLDGQGVDEQFF; DNA: TGTGCCAGCAGCTTAGACGGACAGGGGGTCGATGAGCAGTTCTTC
length: 16; V: TRBV5-4; D: TRBD1; size: few; J: TRBJ1-1; CDR3: CASSHGGQGRNTEAFF; DNA: TGTGCCAGCAGCCACGGGGGACAGGGAAGGAACACTGAAGCTTTCTTT
length: 14; V: TRBV19; D: TRBD2; size: .; J: TRBJ2-3; CDR3: CASRLTSGTDTQYF; DNA: TGTGCCAGTAGGCTGACTAGCGGCACAGATACGCAGTATTTT
length: 18; V: TRBV27; D: .; size: .; J: TRBJ2-1; CDR3: CASSHGRGGKRGYNEQFF; DNA: TGTGCCAGCAGTCACGGACGGGGCGGGAAGAGGGGTTACAATGAGCAGTTCTTC
length: 15; V: TRBV4-3; D: TRBD1; size: .; J: TRBJ1-2; CDR3: CASSQSLQGAGGYTF; DNA: TGCGCCAGCAGCCAATCTTTACAGGGGGCCGGTGGCTACACCTTC
length: 15; V: TRBV4-3; D: .; size: .; J: TRBJ1-1; CDR3: CASSTPTSMNTEAFF; DNA: TGCGCCAGCTCAACACCGACATCCATGAACACTGAAGCTTTCTTT
length: 17; V: TRBV5-1; D: TRBD2; size: few; J: TRBJ2-2; CDR3: CASSSPSGGRNTGELFF; DNA: TGCGCCAGCAGCTCACCTAGCGGGGGGCGGAACACCGGGGAGCTGTTTTTT
length: 16; V: TRBV4-1; D: TRBD2; size: once; J: TRBJ2-5; CDR3: CASSQDPGGSWETQYF; DNA: TGCGCCAGCAGCCAAGATCCCGGCGGGAGTTGGGAGACCCAGTACTTC
length: 14; V: TRBV2; D: .; size: .; J: TRBJ1-3; CDR3: CASSRQVSGNTIYF; DNA: TGTGCCAGCAGTAGACAGGTCTCTGGAAACACCATATATTTT
length: 13; V: TRBV5-6; D: .; size: once; J: TRBJ1-1; CDR3: CASSLSRNTEAFF; DNA: TGTGCCAGCAGCTTGAGCCGGAACACTGAAGCTTTCTTT
length: 17; V: TRBV5-4; D: TRBD1; size: .; J: TRBJ2-7; CDR3: CASSFLRKTGIRYEQYF; DNA: TGTGCCAGCAGCTTTTTACGCAAGACAGGGATTAGGTACGAGCAGTACTTC
length: 12; V: TRBV5-4; D: .; size: .; J: TRBJ2-1; CDR3: CASRDAIGVEFF; DNA: TGTGCCAGCAGAGACGCTATCGGAGTTGAGTTCTTC
length: 16; V: TRBV11-2; D: .; size: .; J: TRBJ2-7; CDR3: CASSSPYGHSPYEQYF; DNA: TGTGCCAGCAGCTCACCCTACGGACACTCCCCCTACGAGCAGTACTTC
length: 16; V: TRBV27; D: .; size: .; J: TRBJ1-6; CDR3: CASSLTPDGRNSPLHF; DNA: TGTGCCAGCAGTTTAACGCCGGACGGGAGAAATTCACCCCTCCACTTT
length: 16; V: TRBV6-5; D: .; size: .; J: TRBJ1-2; CDR3: CASSSSGKPTNYGYTF; DNA: TGTGCCAGCAGTTCGTCAGGGAAGCCCACTAACTATGGCTACACCTTC
length: 17; V: TRBV18; D: TRBD1; size: .; J: TRBJ1-2; CDR3: CASSPGSPGQPNYGYTF; DNA: TGTGCCAGCTCACCGGGCAGTCCGGGACAGCCTAACTATGGCTACACCTTC
length: 19; V: TRBV4-1; D: .; size: .; J: TRBJ1-6; CDR3: CASSQDRERTGGNNSPLHF; DNA: TGCGCCAGCAGCCAAGATCGGGAAAGGACCGGAGGGAATAATTCACCCCTCCACTTT